This T cell receptor (beta chain) was retrieved from a study of blood T cell repertoires in COVID-19 (dated by TCRdb to about 2020). Regarding the research as a whole: Samples from collaborators originated in the United States, Italy and Spain and spanned both the acute and convalescent phases of COVID-19. Samples were obtained from the ongoing ImmuneRACE study (first 160 participants) and from 1,254 subjects provided by 6 global collaborators. Subjects who had been exposed to COVID-19, were actively infected with it, or had recovered from it provided the deeply sampled blood TCRbeta repertoires that made up the dataset. The prospective study material was composed of cDNA or gDNA derived from T cells, B-cell-depleted T cells, or PBMCs. A freely available public database, intended as a resource for researchers studying the immune response to SARS-CoV-2, is where the repertoires were released. Where available, HLA class I and class II types were obtained from metadata supplied by the sample provider rather than from assay-based typing. The sample metadata nearly always contained a de-identified subject ID, COVID-19 status, age in years and sex.

The study at large found these results: The quantity of clinical and demographic metadata differed by source and by participant and was supplied without curation.

TCRbeta CDR3 regions were amplified from genomic DNA using the immunoSEQ Assay, a bias-controlled multiplex PCR. Turning to the authors' computational methods: Within the assay, amplification of reference gene primers was used to estimate how many nucleated cells each sample contained. Sequence reads were collapsed and filtered to measure the absolute abundance of every unique TCRbeta CDR3 rearrangement. For each sample, productive Simpson clonality was calculated as the square root of Simpson's diversity index across productive rearrangements. TCRdb took over this immuneACCESS table, retaining in-frame rearrangements with V and J assigned. Such tables are incomplete; in checked studies, under half of the missing clones stem from an unresolved V gene, and the remainder is unexplained. That table furnishes V, J and clone size, whereas the DNA furnished D and trimming. The sample table records 110,000 or so clones; 88% of these occur just once. Almost 8.5% of the sample is held by the ten biggest clonotypes.

Another Seattle source contributed samples from volunteer blood donors who had recovered from COVID-19. The collaborating institutions used their own protocols to collect whole blood in K2EDTA tubes. Collaborator samples were shipped for TCRbeta analysis as frozen whole blood, isolated PBMCs, or DNA extracted from either sample type. The CDR3 runs 16 amino acids, cysteine and phenylalanine included. CDR3 DNA only is kept here, 48 bases in frame from base 1. As encoded in the germline V gene (reference sequence), CDR1 is SGHNT while CDR2 is YYREEE. For this chain, trimming is 2 bases at the V end and 4 bases at the J end, and the number of junction bases without a gene match is 10. A remark on this clone: It has no known antigen specificity. No base qualities exist here, and no much larger clone lies one base off it.

Material: peripheral blood. The V and J genes are TRBV5-4 and TRBJ2-3, and 7 junction bases match TRBD2. The TCR comes from a woman in her 70s who had recovered from COVID-19. The CDR3 is CASSLKTSVGADTQYF. In nucleotide form, the sequence is TGTGCCAGCAGCTTAAAAACTAGCGTGGGGGCAGATACGCAGTATTTT.